These 17 T cell receptor beta chains were sequenced from one sample in a study of T cell clonality in common variable immunodeficiency. Study results and caveats: Common variable immunodeficiency TCR beta sequences reportedly had fewer deletions and N-nucleotide insertions.

No antigen has been identified for these receptors. Here immunoSEQ multiplex PCR was the method, and the copy in TCRdb shows in-frame clones only, minus some. This listing includes fewer than 10,000 clones. Sample: peripheral blood mononuclear cells. The source of these receptors is a human donor with common variable immunodeficiency.

As concerns this clone: The CDR3 extends 3 residues past the end of the read, so its final part is completed from the germline J gene. The genes are TRBV6-2 or TRBV6-3 and TRBJ2-5; TRBD2 is a possible D gene (6 bases). Trimming stripped 0 bases from V and 2 bases from J, with 10 bases between. The CDR3 extends over 15 amino acids. Germline V lookup: CDR1 MNHEY, CDR2 SVGEGT. The CDR3 reads CASSYSSRGQETQYF. The sequenced part of the CDR3 DNA is TGTGCCAGCAGTTACTCGAGTCGGGGGCAAGAGACC.

Points on this clone: The observed sequence ends 3 residues before the CDR3 terminus, with the missing tail filled in from the germline J gene. This sequence joins TRBV18 and TRBJ2-5, with 8 bases identical to TRBD1. The CDR3 consists of 15 residues. Per the germline V gene, CDR1 is KGHSH and CDR2 is LQKENI. V trimming: 2 bases; J trimming: 4 bases; junction bases outside the gene matches: 6. The CDR3 loop reads CASSPEQGAGETQYF. CDR3 DNA (partial): TGTGCCAGCTCACCAGAGCAGGGGGCTGGAGAGACC.

About this clone itself: Read sequence stops 3 residues before the CDR3 end, and the germline J gene provides the missing end. The gene calls are TRBV18 and TRBJ1-4; D call uncertain. Germline V gene data show CDR1 as KGHSH and CDR2 as LQKENI. Trimming removed 4 bases from V and 7 bases from J, with 10 bases in between. The CDR3 covers 13 residues. The CDR3 protein is CASSRIQAEKLFF. The CDR3 bases that were read are TGTGCCAGCTCACGAATCCAGGCTGAAAAA.

About this clone itself: The read finishes 3 residues shy of the CDR3 end, and the germline J gene is used to complete it. The chain employs TRBV7-9 and TRBJ2-5; D might be TRBD1 (5 bases). The CDR3 spans 14 residues. The germline V gene encodes CDR1 SEHNR and CDR2 FQNEAQ (reference sequence). The ends were cut back, 1 base at V and 3 bases at J, with 9 bases in the middle. CDR3 protein: CASSLEPGKETQYF. The part of the CDR3 DNA that was read is TGTGCCAGCAGCTTAGAGCCAGGGAAAGAGACC.

This clone registers medium-sized (0.01 to 0.1%) by frequency. The part of the CDR3 DNA that was read is TGCAGTGCTCCATCTAGCGGGGGGAGCACAGATACG. Its translation is CSAPSSGGSTDT. The whole CDR3 protein is CSAPSSGGSTDTQYF. The rearrangement joins TRBV20-1 to TRBJ2-3, with TRBD2 identical over 11 bases. The read stops 3 residues short of the end of the CDR3; the missing end is completed from the germline J gene. The CDR3 spans 15 residues. J was trimmed by 0 bases and V by 5 bases; bases with no gene match: 4. Germline V gene lookup returns CDR1 DFQATT and CDR2 SNEGSKA (reference sequence).

Note on this clone: The read ends 3 residues before the CDR3 terminus; that terminus is restored from the germline J gene. This chain connects TRBV6-2 or TRBV6-3 to TRBJ1-6, with D perhaps TRBD1 (5 bases). The CDR3 sequence is 16 residues long. CDR1 and CDR2 (germline): MNHEY, SVGEGT. Trimming took 5 bases from V and 7 from J, leaving 18 bases between them. CDR3 sequence reads: CASSITRGAFNSPLHF. The DNA read from the CDR3 is TGTGCCAGCAGTATCACCCGCGGGGCCTTCAATTCACCC.

A word on this clone: The read terminates 3 residues ahead of where the CDR3 ends, so the germline J gene completes it. This chain joins TRBV7-2 and TRBJ1-1; perhaps TRBD1 as D (6 bases). Trimming stripped 8 bases from V and 7 bases from J, with 14 bases between. This CDR3 comprises 12 residues. Germline values: CDR1 SGHTA, CDR2 FQGNSA. The CDR3 DNA, read in part, is TGTGCCAGCCTTATTACAGGGCTTGAA. As protein: CASLITGLE. The whole CDR3 is CASLITGLEAFF.

About this clone itself: Read data end 3 residues before the CDR3 end; the end is taken from the germline J gene. The chain has TRBV30 and TRBJ1-2; possibly TRBD1 for D (6 bases). V was cut by 1 base and J by 6 bases, with 12 bases left in between. The CDR3 runs to 13 residues. Germline CDR1 reads GTSNPN; CDR2 reads SVGIG (reference sequence). The CDR3 protein is CAWSAGVRDGYTF. The sequenced part of the CDR3 DNA is TGTGCCTGGAGTGCAGGGGTGAGGGATGGC.

As for this clone: The DNA ends 3 residues before the CDR3 does, and the rest of the CDR3 is filled in from the germline J gene. V usage is TRBV5-5 and J usage is TRBJ1-6; 7 nucleotides line up with TRBD1. The junction had 5 bases not matched to a gene; V was cut back by 7 bases and J by 10 bases. Looked up from germline, CDR1 is SGHKS and CDR2 is YYEKEE (reference sequence). This CDR3 region has 12 residues. CDR3 DNA, as far as it was read: TGTGCCAGCGGGACAGCCGGCTCACCC. Translation: CASGTAGSP. The whole CDR3 reads CASGTAGSPLHF.

On this clone itself: The read halts 3 residues ahead of the CDR3 end, with the missing end drawn from the germline J gene. This chain joins TRBV20-1 and TRBJ1-6; 7 positions agree with TRBD1. V was clipped by 5 bases and J by 8 bases; unmatched bases: 9. Germline V gene lookup returns CDR1 DFQATT and CDR2 SNEGSKA (reference sequence). The CDR3 extends over 14 amino acids. The CDR3 bases that were read are TGCAGTGCTTCAAAGACAGGGACGGATTCACCC. This gives the protein CSASKTGTDSP. The entire CDR3 sequence reads CSASKTGTDSPLHF.

Comments on this clone: Read coverage stops 3 residues before the CDR3 terminus; the germline J gene supplies the remainder. J is TRBJ1-2 and V is TRBV19, with 9 bases matching TRBD1. The V segment lost 3 bases and the J segment 7 bases; nucleotides outside the gene matches: 12. The CDR3 consists of 16 residues. Germline values: CDR1 LNHDA, CDR2 SQIVND (reference sequence). The CDR3 sequence is CASSMSPTGGTGGYTF. CDR3 DNA, as far as it was read: TGTGCCAGTAGTATGAGCCCGACAGGGGGAACAGGTGGC.

Details on this clone: Coverage ceases 3 residues before the CDR3 finishes, and the germline J gene fills in the end. V and J are TRBV5-6 and TRBJ1-1; 9 bases are a match to TRBD1. The CDR3 extends over 14 amino acids. Trimming at V came to 4 bases and at J to 1 base, leaving 2 bases not matched to a gene. CDR1 SGHDT and CDR2 YYEEEE come from the germline V gene. CDR3 sequence: CASSRGQGNTEAFF. The sequenced CDR3 bases are TGTGCCAGCAGCCGGGGACAGGGGAACACTGAA.

The CDR3 bases that were read are TGTGCCAGCTCACCACGGGGGGTTCCGGATGAAAAA. As protein: CASSPRGVPDEK. In full, the CDR3 is CASSPRGVPDEKLFF. The chain links TRBV18 to TRBJ1-4; a possible D gene is TRBD1 (5 bases). The CDR3 extends 3 residues past the end of the read, so its final part is completed from the germline J gene. Trimming left V 1 base short and J 6 bases short, with 12 bases between. The CDR3 length is 15 residues. Germline-derived CDR1 and CDR2 are KGHSH and LQKENI.

Notes on this clone: With the read ending 3 residues before the CDR3 end, the germline J gene is used to fill in that end. The chain couples TRBV2 to TRBJ2-1; no clear D. The CDR3 extends over 12 amino acids. The V and J ends lost 7 bases and 1 base respectively, with 5 bases between them. The germline V gene has CDR1 SNHLY and CDR2 FYNNEI. The CDR3 spells CASTRSYNEQFF. The sequenced part of the CDR3 DNA is TGTGCCAGCACTCGGTCCTACAATGAG.

Turning to this clone: The CDR3 is cut off 3 residues early in the read; its end comes from the germline J gene. The chain has TRBV2 and TRBJ2-7, with 7 bases lining up with TRBD1. The CDR3 consists of 14 residues. The germline V gene encodes CDR1 SNHLY and CDR2 FYNNEI. Unmatched junction bases numbered 7, after V lost 5 bases and J lost 3 bases. CDR3 residues: CASSTRDRYYEQYF. CDR3 bases read: TGTGCCAGCAGTACCCGGGACAGATACTACGAG.

Frequency places this clone as medium-sized. The observed sequence ends 3 residues before the CDR3 terminus, with the missing tail filled in from the germline J gene. The genes are TRBV7-2 and TRBJ2-7; D might be TRBD2 (6 bases). Deletions cut 4 bases from V and 2 bases from J, with 12 bases between. CDR3 size: 14 residues. The germline V gene encodes CDR1 SGHTA and CDR2 FQGNSA. The CDR3 sequence: CASSSDYPPYEQYF. CDR3 DNA, as far as it was read: TGTGCCAGCAGCTCGGACTATCCACCCTACGAG.

CDR3 residues: CASRITSGQDAFF. The part of the CDR3 DNA that was read is TGTGCCAGCAGAATCACATCGGGACAGGAC. The rearrangement joins TRBV7-9 to TRBJ1-1; 8 nucleotides agree with TRBD1. The missing CDR3 end, 3 residues past where the read stops, is filled in from the germline J gene. Germline-derived CDR1 and CDR2 are SEHNR and FQNEAQ (reference sequence). The CDR3 contains 13 residues. The full variable domain, in which reference TRBV7-9 and TRBJ1-1 provide the parts outside the CDR3, is DTGVSQNPRHKITKRGQNVTFRCDPISEHNRLYWYRQTLGQGPEFLTYFQNEAQLEKSRLLSDRFSAERPKGSFSTLEIQRTEQGDSAMYLCASRITSGQDAFFGQGTRLTVV.